These T cell receptor beta chains were read from a single sample in a study of shared clonotypes between healthy human individuals. The repertoire was sequenced with immunoSEQ multiplex PCR; TCRdb's copy has only in-frame clones and lacks some. Counted here are over 800,000 clones, about 91% occurring once; the ten biggest clones make up nearly 25%. Sequenced material: naive CD8+ T cells sorted from blood. Receptor source: a man aged 25 to 40 in good health. Each CDR3 is given with its conserved first and last residue. Each record gives: clone size, V gene, D gene, J gene, CDR3 DNA, CDR3 protein. The D gene is left open where the match is weak. The size entry is marked missing in some rows and otherwise reads once, few, many or a size class.

few,TRBV16,-,TRBJ1-5,TGTGCCAGCAGCCAATCGCGGGGGCATCAGCCCCAGCATTTT,CASSQSRGHQPQHF
-,TRBV2,-,TRBJ1-2,TGTGCCAGCCCCCCGGCCAGGGAGGATGGCTACACCTTC,CASPPAREDGYTF
once,TRBV11-2,TRBD1,TRBJ2-1,TGTGCCAGCAGCTTAGGGGGTCTGTGGCAGGGGGAACTCGGCGAGCAGTTCTTC,CASSLGGLWQGELGEQFF
-,TRBV4-1,-,TRBJ2-7,TGCGCCAGCAGCCAAGGGGTTTCCTTGGGGGTTCCCTACGAGCAGTACTTC,CASSQGVSLGVPYEQYF
-,TRBV4-2,-,TRBJ1-5,TGTGCCAGCAGCAAAAGCTCGGCAGAATATAATCAGCCCCAGCATTTT,CASSKSSAEYNQPQHF
once,TRBV18,-,TRBJ1-1,TGTGCCAGCTCACCACCGGTAAAGGCCTTGAACACTGAAGCTTTCTTT,CASSPPVKALNTEAFF
-,TRBV7-6,-,TRBJ2-5,TGTGCCAGCAGCTACCGGAGTAAACCCCTAGGAGAGACCCAGTACTTC,CASSYRSKPLGETQYF
-,TRBV7-6,TRBD2,TRBJ2-1,TGTGCCAGCAGCTTAGCTGGAGAGGGCGGGAGCTACAATGAGCAGTTCTTC,CASSLAGEGGSYNEQFF
-,TRBV9,-,TRBJ2-3,TGTGCCAGCAGCGTAGCCGGCGGTTATAGCACAGATACGCAGTATTTT,CASSVAGGYSTDTQYF
-,TRBV10-3,-,TRBJ1-1,TGTGCCATCAGTGACCCGGAGGCAGGGAACACTGAAGCTTTCTTT,CAISDPEAGNTEAFF
-,TRBV27,TRBD1,TRBJ2-1,TGTGCCAGCAAACAGGGGGTTTTCAATGAGCAGTTCTTC,CASKQGVFNEQFF
-,TRBV27,TRBD1,TRBJ2-7,TGTGCCAGCAGTTTGGACAGGTTCTCGGGCGAGCAGTACTTC,CASSLDRFSGEQYF
-,TRBV5-6,TRBD2,TRBJ2-7,TGTGCCAGCAGCTTGAGCGGGATCCAATACGAGCAGTACTTC,CASSLSGIQYEQYF
-,TRBV14,-,TRBJ2-1,TGTGCCAGCAGCCACGAAGATGGGCTAGCCAACAATGAGCAGTTCTTC,CASSHEDGLANNEQFF
-,TRBV6-5,-,TRBJ1-1,TGTGCCAGCAGTTACTTAACAGGGCCGAACACTGAAGCTTTCTTT,CASSYLTGPNTEAFF
-,TRBV10-1,-,TRBJ2-1,TGCGCCAGCAGTGAGTCAAGGCCCGTGTTTGGGGCCCCGCTCTCCGACAATGAGCAGTTCTTC,CASSESRPVFGAPLSDNEQFF
-,TRBV7-9,TRBD2,TRBJ2-1,TGTGCCAGCAGCCGACCTAGCGGGAGTAATGAGCAGTTCTTC,CASSRPSGSNEQFF
-,TRBV28,TRBD1,TRBJ1-1,TGTGCCAGCAGTTATGACAGGGTCACTGAAGCTTTCTTT,CASSYDRVTEAFF
-,TRBV7-9,-,TRBJ2-7,TGTGCCAGCAGCCTCGGGACATCGAGCTCCTACGAGCAGTACTTC,CASSLGTSSSYEQYF
-,TRBV5-1,TRBD1,TRBJ1-1,TGCGCCAGCAGCAGGACAGGGCCCACTGAAGCTTTCTTT,CASSRTGPTEAFF
-,TRBV19,TRBD2,TRBJ2-2,TGTGCCAGTAGTATGACTAGCGCCAGTACGGTCACCGGGGAGCTGTTTTTT,CASSMTSASTVTGELFF
-,TRBV19,-,TRBJ1-1,TGTGCCAGTAGTATAGCCCTCGGGTTAGAAGCTTTCTTT,CASSIALGLEAFF
-,TRBV5-1,TRBD1,TRBJ2-7,TGCGCCAGCAGCCCCGGACAGGGAAAGTACGAGCAGTACTTC,CASSPGQGKYEQYF
-,TRBV11-2,TRBD1,TRBJ1-1,TGTGCCAGCAGAAGGCCGGGACAGAAGAACACTGAAGCTTTCTTT,CASRRPGQKNTEAFF
once,TRBV6-1,-,TRBJ2-1,TGTGCCAGCAGTGATCGTGGGAGCCGGACCGGTGAGCAGTTCTTC,CASSDRGSRTGEQFF
-,TRBV11-2,-,TRBJ1-5,TGTGCCAGCAGCCCGGGACGGGCATGGCCCCAGCATTTT,CASSPGRAWPQHF
-,TRBV27,-,TRBJ2-7,TGTGCCAGCAGTTTCGCGACGGAATCCTACGAGCAGTACTTC,CASSFATESYEQYF
-,TRBV7-4,-,TRBJ1-1,TGTGCCAGCAGCTTAACGGAATTCACTGAAGCTTTCTTT,CASSLTEFTEAFF
-,TRBV28,TRBD1,TRBJ2-7,TGTGCTATCCGGGACAGCGAATCCTACGAGCAGTACTTC,CAIRDSESYEQYF
-,TRBV7-8,-,TRBJ2-1,TGTGCCAGCAGCTTCGACTCGCCCTACAATGAGCAGTTCTTC,CASSFDSPYNEQFF
-,TRBV10-3,TRBD2,TRBJ2-1,TGTGCCATCAGTGAGTCGCAACCTCTAGCGGGCCACATTAGGGGCTACAATGAGCAGTTCTTC,CAISESQPLAGHIRGYNEQFF
-,TRBV7-9,-,TRBJ1-3,TGTGCCAGCACCCCCCCGCCCGCCCTCTCTGGAAACACCATATATTTT,CASTPPPALSGNTIYF
-,TRBV14,-,TRBJ2-1,TGTGCCAGCAGCCGGGATAGCGGATATTACAATGAGCAGTTCTTC,CASSRDSGYYNEQFF
-,TRBV29-1,-,TRBJ2-7,TGCAGCGCCCGAGACGGGAGCTACGAGCAGTACTTC,CSARDGSYEQYF
once,TRBV5-1,TRBD1,TRBJ2-7,TGCGCCAGCAGCTTGGGACAGGGTAACTACGAGCAGTACTTC,CASSLGQGNYEQYF
-,TRBV5-8,-,TRBJ2-2,TGTGCCAGCCGTCATAGGGGGGGCGTCGAAGTGGAGCTGTTTTTT,CASRHRGGVEVELFF
-,TRBV6-4,-,TRBJ2-1,TGTGCCAGCAGTGCCCAGCCCCTACTAGAAAACAATGAGCAGTTCTTC,CASSAQPLLENNEQFF
-,TRBV10-1,-,TRBJ2-3,TGCGCCAGCAGTGAGGGCCGCGGGACAGATACGCAGTATTTT,CASSEGRGTDTQYF
-,TRBV11-2,TRBD1,TRBJ2-7,TGTGCCAGCAGGCCTACCGGGACAGGCACCTACGAGCAGTACTTC,CASRPTGTGTYEQYF
-,TRBV5-6,-,TRBJ1-2,TGTGCCAGCAGCCGAACAGGTCGCTATGGCTACACCTTC,CASSRTGRYGYTF
once,TRBV7-7,TRBD2,TRBJ2-5,TGTGCTAGCAGCCCAAACCCCCCGCGGGAGTGGGAGACCCAGTACTTC,CASSPNPPREWETQYF
-,TRBV5-4,-,TRBJ1-2,TGTGCCAGCAGCTTGGAGATAGACAGTGCTGATGGCTACACCTTC,CASSLEIDSADGYTF
-,TRBV9,TRBD1,TRBJ1-4,TGTGCCAGCAGCGCGGGGACAGGGGGCACAACTAATGAAAAACTGTTTTTT,CASSAGTGGTTNEKLFF
-,TRBV7-9,-,TRBJ1-3,TGTGCCAGCCAACAAGGGGAGGGAAACACCATATATTTT,CASQQGEGNTIYF
once,TRBV7-6,-,TRBJ2-7,TGTGCCAGCTATCTATACCGAGACCTCAGAGGCGAGCAGTACTTC,CASYLYRDLRGEQYF
-,TRBV4-1,TRBD2,TRBJ2-7,TGCGCCAGCAGCCAGCGACTAGCGGGATCGCTCGAGCAGTACTTC,CASSQRLAGSLEQYF
-,TRBV15,-,TRBJ2-7,TGTGCCACCAGCAGCGGACGGTACACCTACGAGCAGTACTTC,CATSSGRYTYEQYF
-,TRBV30,-,TRBJ2-1,TGTGCCTGGAGTAACCAACAGGGTAATGAGCAGTTCTTC,CAWSNQQGNEQFF
-,TRBV9,-,TRBJ2-1,TGTGCCAGCAGCCGACCCAAAGGGAGCGGCCTCTCCTACAATGAGCAGTTCTTC,CASSRPKGSGLSYNEQFF
-,TRBV5-4,TRBD1,TRBJ2-1,TGTGCCAGCAGCTTACGAGGGACAGCGTACAATGAGCAGTTCTTC,CASSLRGTAYNEQFF
-,TRBV5-1,-,TRBJ1-5,TGCGCCAGCAGCACCGGAGCAGGGGTTCAGCCCCAGCATTTT,CASSTGAGVQPQHF
-,TRBV10-3,TRBD2,TRBJ2-7,TGTGCCATCAGTGAGCTAGCGGGAAGATACGAGCAGTACTTC,CAISELAGRYEQYF